This T cell receptor beta chain was documented in a study of low-dose radiotherapy and immunotherapy resistance in tumors. The time point here: before trial treatment. TRAV- and TRBV-specific primers, spanning alpha and beta chains, primed first-strand cDNA. TCRs were put through roughly 20 PCR cycles of amplification with Phusion. A constant-region primer and the V-primer adapter served as the primer pair. In vitro transcription amplified the mRNA that had been isolated. TCRdb re-derived calls from the reads in MiXCR, one entry per CDR3 protein. The table has under 90,000 distinct CDR3 sequences, 15% to 20% seen once; the top ten hold 2.5% to 3.5%. This clonotype has at least ten counts. The material sequenced was PBMCs, taken before treatment. The sequence derives from a male donor with prostate cancer.

The CDR3 sequence is CSARTRGNSPLHF. The CDR3 DNA reads TGCAGTGCTAGAACTAGGGGTAATTCACCCCTCCACTTT. The chain uses TRBV20-1 and TRBJ1-6; a weak D match, TRBD1 (5 bases). Trimming took 2 bases from V and 6 from J, leaving 8 bases between them. Per the germline V gene, CDR1 is DFQATT and CDR2 is SNEGSKA (reference sequence). The CDR3 runs 13 residues.